This T cell receptor (beta chain) was identified during a study of metastatic and nonmetastatic thyroid tumors. TCRdb reassembled clones from the PCR reads with MiXCR. The table lists roughly 40,000 clones, roughly 12% of them singletons, with 9% to 10% in the top ten. V lost 4 bases, J lost 4 bases, and 10 bases stayed unmatched. This CDR3 has 16 amino acids. Per the germline V gene, CDR1 is DFQATT and CDR2 is SNEGSKA (reference sequence). Thyroid surgery was preceded by no treatment in any patient. This clone was seen repeatedly, ten times or more. The origin of this receptor is a male donor with papillary thyroid cancer or a benign thyroid nodule (not recorded which). Some clones in this sample may be carry-over from other donors' samples. Sequencing input: blood. V and J are TRBV20-1 and TRBJ1-4; 9 nucleotides agree with TRBD1. For the CDR3, the DNA is TGCAGTGCTACTCCGGGACAGGGACGATTTAATGAAAAACTGTTTTTT. Translated, it gives CSATPGQGRFNEKLFF.